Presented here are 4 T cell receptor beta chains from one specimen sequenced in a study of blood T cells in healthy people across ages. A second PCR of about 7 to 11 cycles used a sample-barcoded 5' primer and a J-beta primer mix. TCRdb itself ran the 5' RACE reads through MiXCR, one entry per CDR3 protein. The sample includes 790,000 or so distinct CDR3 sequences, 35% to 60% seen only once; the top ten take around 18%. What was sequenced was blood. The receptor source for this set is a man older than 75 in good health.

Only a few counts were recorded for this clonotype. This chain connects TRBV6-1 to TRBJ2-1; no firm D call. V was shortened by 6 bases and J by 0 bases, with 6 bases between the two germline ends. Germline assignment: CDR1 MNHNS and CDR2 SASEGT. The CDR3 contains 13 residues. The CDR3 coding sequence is TGTGCCAGCAGGGGTCCCTCCTACAATGAGCAGTTCTTC. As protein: CASRGPSYNEQFF.

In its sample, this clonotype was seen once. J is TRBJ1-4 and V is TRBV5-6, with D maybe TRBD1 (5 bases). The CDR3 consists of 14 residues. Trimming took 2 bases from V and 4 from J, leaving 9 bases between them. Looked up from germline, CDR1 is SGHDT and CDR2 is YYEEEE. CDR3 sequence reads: CASSLGHINEKLFF. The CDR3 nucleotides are TGTGCCAGCAGCTTAGGACACATTAATGAAAAACTGTTTTTT.

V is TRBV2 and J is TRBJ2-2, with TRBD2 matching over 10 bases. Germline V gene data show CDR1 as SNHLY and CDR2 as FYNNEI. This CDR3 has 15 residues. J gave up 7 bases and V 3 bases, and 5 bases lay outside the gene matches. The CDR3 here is CASSDQRGGIGELFF. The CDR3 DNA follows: TGTGCCAGCAGTGACCAGCGGGGGGGTATCGGGGAGCTGTTTTTT.

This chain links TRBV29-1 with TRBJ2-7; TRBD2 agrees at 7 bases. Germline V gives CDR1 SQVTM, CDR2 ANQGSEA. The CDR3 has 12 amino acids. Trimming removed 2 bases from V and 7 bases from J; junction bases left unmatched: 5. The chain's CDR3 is CSVEREVGEQYF. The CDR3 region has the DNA TGCAGCGTTGAACGGGAGGTGGGTGAGCAGTACTTC.